These 2 T cell receptor beta chains originate from one sample sequenced in a study of T-cell reconstitution after alpha-beta-depleted transplantation in children. Construction of the TCRbeta library involved unique molecular identifiers. TCRdb fed the PCR reads into MiXCR, producing one record per CDR3 protein. The data hold some 50,000 distinct CDR3 sequences, with around 8.8% observed a single time. The sequencing here drew on PBMCs, mostly from graft donor cells, taken 60 days after TCRalphabeta/CD19-depleted stem cell transplant. These receptors were obtained from a male patient aged 2 to 9 who had a stem cell transplant for chronic granulomatous disease, so the T cells may come from the graft donor.

This clonotype was observed many times. The V call is TRBV13, the J call TRBJ2-6, with D hard to call. CDR3 length: 13 amino acids. Germline V lookup: CDR1 PRHDT, CDR2 FYEKMQ (reference sequence). V shed 6 bases and J shed 4 bases, with 7 bases lying between them. This CDR3 reads CASRLNGANVLTF. As DNA, the CDR3 is TGTGCCAGCAGATTGAACGGGGCCAACGTCCTGACTTTC.

This clonotype was observed at least ten times. V gene TRBV7-2 combines with J gene TRBJ2-7, with D hard to call. V was cut by 0 bases and J by 6 bases, with 12 bases left in between. The CDR3 extends over 14 amino acids. Germline V CDR1 and CDR2: SGHTA, FQGNSA. The CDR3 here is CASSLALQGREQYF. The CDR3 nucleotides are TGTGCCAGCAGCTTAGCCCTCCAAGGGCGCGAGCAGTACTTC.